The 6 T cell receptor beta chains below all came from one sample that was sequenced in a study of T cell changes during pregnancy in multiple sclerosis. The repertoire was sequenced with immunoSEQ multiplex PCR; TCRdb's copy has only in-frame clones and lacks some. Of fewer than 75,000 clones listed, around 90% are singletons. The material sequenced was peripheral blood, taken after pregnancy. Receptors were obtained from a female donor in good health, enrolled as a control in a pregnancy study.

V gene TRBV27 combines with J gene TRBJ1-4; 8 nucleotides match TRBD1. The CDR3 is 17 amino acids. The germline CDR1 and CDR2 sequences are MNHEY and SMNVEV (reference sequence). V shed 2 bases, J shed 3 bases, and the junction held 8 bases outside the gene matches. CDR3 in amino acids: CASSLTDRVDANEKLFF. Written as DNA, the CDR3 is TGTGCCAGCAGTTTAACGGACAGGGTGGATGCTAATGAAAAACTGTTTTTT.

In DNA, the CDR3 is TGTGCCAGCAGTTACGCACTAGCGGGAGTGGGGGATACGCAGTATTTT. Residues: CASSYALAGVGDTQYF. The chain uses TRBV6-5 and TRBJ2-3; 11 nucleotides align to TRBD2. Looked up from germline, CDR1 is MNHEY and CDR2 is SVGAGI. This CDR3 contains 16 residues. V dropped 2 bases and J dropped 6; count of bases not matched to a gene: 7.

CDR3 amino acids: CAWSRTDRVSEQYF. The CDR3 DNA follows: TGTGCCTGGAGTCGCACAGATCGTGTCTCCGAGCAGTACTTC. V is TRBV30 and J is TRBJ2-7; no clear D gene. Germline CDR1 GTSNPN, CDR2 SVGIG (reference sequence). The CDR3 covers 14 residues. Deletions cut 2 bases from V and 6 bases from J, with 17 bases between.

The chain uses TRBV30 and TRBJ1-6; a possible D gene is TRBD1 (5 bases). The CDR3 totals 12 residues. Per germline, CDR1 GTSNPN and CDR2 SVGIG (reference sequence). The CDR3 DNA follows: TGTGCTGGGGACTTCTATAATTCACCCCTCCACTTT. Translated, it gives CAGDFYNSPLHF.

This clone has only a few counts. The CDR3 loop is CASSQGQGNTEAFF. In DNA, the CDR3 is TGTGCCAGCAGCCAGGGACAGGGGAACACTGAAGCTTTCTTT. The chain employs TRBV7-9 and TRBJ1-1; 9 nucleotides align to TRBD1. The CDR3 covers 14 residues. J lost 1 base, V lost 5 bases, and 2 bases had no gene match. Germline V lookup: CDR1 SEHNR, CDR2 FQNEAQ (reference sequence). The full variable domain, rest sourced from reference TRBV7-9 and TRBJ1-1, is DTGVSQNPRHKITKRGQNVTFRCDPISEHNRLYWYRQTLGQGPEFLTYFQNEAQLEKSRLLSDRFSAERPKGSFSTLEIQRTEQGDSAMYLCASSQGQGNTEAFFGQGTRLTVV.

DNA for the CDR3: TGTGCTAGTGGTTTATTGGCTAGCGCGGCAGATACGCAGTATTTT. Translated: CASGLLASAADTQYF. The chain is built from TRBV12-5 and TRBJ2-3, with a tentative D call TRBD2 (6 bases). Germline V gene lookup returns CDR1 LGHNT and CDR2 FRNRAP. Trimming removed 3 bases at V and 4 bases at J, with 14 bases between. The CDR3 totals 15 residues.